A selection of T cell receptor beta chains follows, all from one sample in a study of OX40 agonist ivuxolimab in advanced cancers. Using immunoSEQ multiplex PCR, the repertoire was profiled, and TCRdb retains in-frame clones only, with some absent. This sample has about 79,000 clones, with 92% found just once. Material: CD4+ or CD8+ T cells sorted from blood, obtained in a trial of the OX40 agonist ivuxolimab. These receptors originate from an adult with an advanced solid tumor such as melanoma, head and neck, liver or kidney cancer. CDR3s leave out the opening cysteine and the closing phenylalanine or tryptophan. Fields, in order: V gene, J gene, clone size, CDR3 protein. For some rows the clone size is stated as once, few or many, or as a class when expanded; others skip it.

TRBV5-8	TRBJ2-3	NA	ASSKGLAGDTQY
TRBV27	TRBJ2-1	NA	ASSLVIQGFNEQF
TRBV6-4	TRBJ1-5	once	ASSDSLDGSNQPQH
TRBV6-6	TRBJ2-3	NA	ASSRDSRADTQY
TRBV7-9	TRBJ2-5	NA	ASSRGLAETQY
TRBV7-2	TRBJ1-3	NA	ASSLGVAGNTIY
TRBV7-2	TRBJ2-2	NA	ASSLGPTANTGELF
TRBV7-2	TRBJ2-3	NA	ASRRSPSTDTQY
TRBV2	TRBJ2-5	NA	ASIRREIKETQY
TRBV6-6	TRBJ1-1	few	ASSYGGQNTEAF
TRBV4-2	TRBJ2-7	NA	ASSQDSLAGGYEQY
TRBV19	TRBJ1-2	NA	ASSMDRGNYGYT
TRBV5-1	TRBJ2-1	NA	ASSLIRTGGIDEQF
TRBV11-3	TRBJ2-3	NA	ASSSRGGSDTQY
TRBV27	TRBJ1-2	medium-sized	ASPDREAYYGYT
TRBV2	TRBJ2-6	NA	ASRTPTRDFSGANVLT
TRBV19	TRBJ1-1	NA	ASSFLNPNTEAF
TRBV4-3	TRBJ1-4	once	ASSQDQRDRAVEKLF
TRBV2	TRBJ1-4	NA	ASKEGPTNEKLF
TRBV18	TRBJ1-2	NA	ASSPGTGGITGYT
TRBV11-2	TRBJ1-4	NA	ASSLGDSTNEKLF
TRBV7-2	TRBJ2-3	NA	ASSSSPSGRGDTQY
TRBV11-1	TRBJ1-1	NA	ASELSMNTEAF
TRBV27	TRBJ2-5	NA	ASSPRLAGVETQY
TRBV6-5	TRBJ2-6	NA	ASSFSSGANVLT
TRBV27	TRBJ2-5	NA	ASSFDSVAVALETQY
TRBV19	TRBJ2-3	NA	ASSIERRGGTDTQY
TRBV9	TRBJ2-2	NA	ASSIGTLTGELF
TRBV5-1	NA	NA	ASSLVGPYEQY
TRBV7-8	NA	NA	ASSSTGGTSYEQY
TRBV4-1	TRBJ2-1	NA	ASSQDHVGLAVDEQF
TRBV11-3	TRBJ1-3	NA	ASSHGSILTGSGNTIY
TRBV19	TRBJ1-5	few	ASSDRAAQPQH
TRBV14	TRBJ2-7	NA	ASSQGRGWGFSYEQY
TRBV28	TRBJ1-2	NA	ASSFGPGTLGGYT
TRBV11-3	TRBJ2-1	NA	ASSLVRQSREQF
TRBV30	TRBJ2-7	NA	AWGRSYEQY
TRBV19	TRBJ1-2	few	ASIPGGMSYGYT
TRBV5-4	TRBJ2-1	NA	ASSLGVPGGLGEQF
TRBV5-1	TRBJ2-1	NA	ASSLDSGVYNEQF
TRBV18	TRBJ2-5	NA	ASSPSLANFQETQY
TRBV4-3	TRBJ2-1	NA	ASGAGTESYEQF
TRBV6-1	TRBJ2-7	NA	ASRGRQGAWEQY
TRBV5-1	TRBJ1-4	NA	ASSPDGGDEKLF
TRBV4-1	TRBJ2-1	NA	ASSQGTIKERQF
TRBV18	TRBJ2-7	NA	ASSPNWDSTYEQY
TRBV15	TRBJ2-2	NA	ATSRDLRLTGELF
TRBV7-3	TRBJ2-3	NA	ASSSRGTSGADTQY